The 20 T cell receptor beta chains listed next were all sequenced from one sample in a study of shared clonotypes between healthy human individuals. Measured with immunoSEQ multiplex PCR; TCRdb has only the in-frame clones, and not every one. Of about 2.3 million clones in the sample, under 95% were seen once. Source material: naive CD4+ T cells from PBMCs. Subset specified: CD45RA+ positively selected. Receptors were obtained from a man between 18 and 35 years old in good health. Some clones in this sample may be carry-over from other donors' samples.

This clone occurred once. The chain employs TRBV5-4 and TRBJ2-5; 7 bases fit TRBD2. The CDR3 has 14 residues. CDR1 and CDR2 from the germline V gene are SGHNT and YYREEE (reference sequence). V lost 3 bases, J lost 5 bases, and 7 bases stayed unmatched. The CDR3 sequence: CASSWWEGEETQYF. Written as DNA, the CDR3 is TGTGCCAGCAGCTGGTGGGAGGGCGAGGAGACCCAGTACTTC.

CDR3 protein: CASSLDGANYGYTF. The DNA of the CDR3 is TGTGCCAGCAGTTTGGACGGCGCTAACTATGGCTACACCTTC. The chain links TRBV6-1 to TRBJ1-2; D is uncertain. In germline, CDR1 is MNHNS, CDR2 SASEGT. The V end was cut by 5 bases, the J end by 0 bases, with 10 bases between. The CDR3 runs 14 residues.

The chain links TRBV27 to TRBJ2-3, with a possible D match to TRBD1 (6 bases). The CDR3 covers 14 residues. Germline CDR1 MNHEY, CDR2 SMNVEV (reference sequence). V was shortened by 3 bases and J by 6 bases, with 13 bases between the two germline ends. DNA of the CDR3: TGTGCCAGCAGTTTGGTCCCGAGGGGGGATACGCAGTATTTT. Amino acids: CASSLVPRGDTQYF.

This sequence joins TRBV18 and TRBJ2-5; D remains ambiguous. CDR1 and CDR2 (germline): KGHSH, LQKENI. This CDR3 has 14 residues. V lost 2 bases and J lost 2, with 9 bases in between. The CDR3 region has the DNA TGTGCCAGCTCACCATTTTCCTTACAAGAGACCCAGTACTTC. The encoded protein is CASSPFSLQETQYF.

The chain is built from TRBV7-2 and TRBJ1-5; D is uncertain. Germline V CDR1 and CDR2: SGHTA, FQGNSA. Trimming shortened V by 4 bases and J by 0 bases, and 10 bases separated the two germline ends. The CDR3 totals 15 residues. In nucleotides, the CDR3 is TGTGCCAGCAGCTCCTCTTGGGGTAGCAATCAGCCCCAGCATTTT. Translation gives CASSSSWGSNQPQHF.

The chain has TRBV18 and TRBJ1-1, with D perhaps matching TRBD1 (6 bases). CDR1 and CDR2 (germline): KGHSH, LQKENI. V gave up 3 bases and J gave up 2 bases, with 10 bases separating them. The CDR3 extends over 14 amino acids. CDR3: CASSPAGANTEAFF. DNA for the CDR3: TGTGCCAGCTCACCGGCGGGGGCAAACACTGAAGCTTTCTTT.

The chain combines TRBV9 with TRBJ2-2, with D perhaps TRBD2 (6 bases). Germline loops: CDR1 SGDLS, CDR2 YYNGEE. The CDR3 extends over 15 amino acids. V lost 2 bases, J lost 7 bases, and 15 bases lay in between. The CDR3 bases are TGTGCCAGCAGCGTTACTAGCATGTTAGGCGGGGAGCTGTTTTTT. This codes for CASSVTSMLGGELFF.

The chain recombines TRBV28 with TRBJ1-2, with TRBD1 matching 8 bases. J gave up 5 bases and V 4 bases, and 12 bases lay outside the gene matches. In germline, CDR1 is MDHEN, CDR2 SYDVKM. The CDR3 is made up of 16 amino acids. The CDR3 bases are TGTGCCAGCAGTTCTACCAAGACCGGGACAGGATATGGCTACACCTTC. The encoded protein is CASSSTKTGTGYGYTF.

The rearrangement uses TRBV30 and TRBJ2-5, with D possibly being TRBD2 (5 bases). V gave up 4 bases and J gave up 4 bases, with 10 bases separating them. Germline CDR1 reads GTSNPN; CDR2 reads SVGIG (reference sequence). The CDR3 is made up of 12 amino acids. CDR3 in amino acids: CAWKTSGETQYF. CDR3 nucleotide sequence: TGTGCCTGGAAAACTAGTGGAGAGACCCAGTACTTC.

The rearrangement uses TRBV28 and TRBJ1-2; a possible D gene is TRBD1 (6 bases). Trimming stripped 3 bases from V and 4 bases from J, with 12 bases between. The germline gives CDR1 MDHEN, CDR2 SYDVKM. The CDR3 runs to 14 residues. The CDR3 here is CASSFGGAGYGYTF. CDR3 DNA sequence: TGTGCCAGCAGTTTTGGGGGGGCCGGCTATGGCTACACCTTC.

Here the CDR3 DNA reads TGTGCCAGCAGCTCAACTAGATCCGGGGACTACGAGCAGTACTTC. Its protein is CASSSTRSGDYEQYF. The chain carries TRBV7-2 and TRBJ2-7; D possibly corresponds to TRBD2 (5 bases). CDR1 and CDR2 (germline): SGHTA, FQGNSA. The CDR3 totals 15 residues. V lost 4 bases to trimming and J lost 3 bases, with 16 bases between them.

This chain uses TRBV23-1 with TRBJ2-4; D might be TRBD1 (5 bases). TRBV23-1 has ORF status, its function being uncertain. The CDR3 runs to 15 residues. V was cut by 3 bases and J by 7 bases, with 16 bases left in between. The CDR3 region has the DNA TGCGCCAGCAGTCAGGGCAAGGGGTTGGGTAACATTCAGTACTTC. This codes for CASSQGKGLGNIQYF.

The chain links TRBV18 to TRBJ1-5; TRBD1 aligns across 12 bases. Per germline, CDR1 KGHSH and CDR2 LQKENI. This CDR3 is 18 amino acids long. V trimming: 0 bases; J trimming: 9 bases; junction bases outside the gene matches: 12. CDR3 sequence (DNA): TGTGCCAGCTCACCACCGCGGGGACAGGGGGCGATTTCGGGGCCCCAGCATTTT. Translating gives CASSPPRGQGAISGPQHF.

The V and J genes are TRBV30 and TRBJ1-1; D may be TRBD1 (5 bases). CDR3 size: 13 residues. V lost 0 bases and J 6 bases, leaving 11 bases between the germline ends. Germline lookup yields CDR1 GTSNPN and CDR2 SVGIG (reference sequence). CDR3 nucleotide sequence: TGTGCCTGGAGTGTATTCAGGGAGTCTGAAGCTTTCTTT. Amino acid sequence: CAWSVFRESEAFF.

V gene TRBV11-2 combines with J gene TRBJ2-7, with 7 bases lining up with TRBD1. CDR1 is SGHAT and CDR2 is FQNNGV in the germline V gene. With V trimmed by 4 bases and J by 5 bases, 11 bases remained unmatched. The CDR3 totals 15 residues. CDR3 sequence reads: CASSSNRDRIHEQYF. As DNA, the CDR3 is TGTGCCAGCAGCTCTAACCGGGACAGAATCCACGAGCAGTACTTC.

The V gene is TRBV5-5, the J gene TRBJ2-7; TRBD1 aligns across 9 bases. J lost 3 bases, V lost 1 base, and 8 bases had no gene match. CDR3 length equals 16 residues. The germline CDR1 and CDR2 sequences are SGHKS and YYEKEE (reference sequence). The CDR3 region has the DNA TGTGCCAGCAGCTTGCTCGGACGGGACAGGGTCTACGAGCAGTACTTC. Protein product: CASSLLGRDRVYEQYF. The complete variable domain, with remaining parts taken from reference TRBV5-5 and TRBJ2-7, reads DAGVTQSPTHLIKTRGQQVTLRCSPISGHKSVSWYQQVLGQGPQFIFQYYEKEERGRGNFPDRFSARQFPNYSSELNVNALLLGDSALYLCASSLLGRDRVYEQYFGPGTRLTVT.

This clone has more than one count but fewer than ten. The chain has TRBV18 and TRBJ1-4; 8 bases agree with TRBD1. The CDR3 is 15 residues long. CDR1 is KGHSH and CDR2 is LQKENI in the germline V gene. With V trimmed by 2 bases and J by 5 bases, 4 bases remained unmatched. The chain's CDR3 is CASSPDRGRNEKLFF. In DNA form, the CDR3 reads TGTGCCAGCTCACCAGACAGGGGTCGGAATGAAAAACTGTTTTTT.

The chain combines TRBV28 with TRBJ2-7; no clear D. The V end lost 6 bases, the J end lost 5 bases, and 8 bases lay between the germline ends. The CDR3 has 11 residues. CDR1 is MDHEN, CDR2 SYDVKM, per germline. The DNA for the CDR3 is TGTGCCAGCAGCTCTCGCAACGAGCAGTACTTC. It translates to CASSSRNEQYF.

This clone appeared a few times. The sample contains more than one DNA sequence encoding this CDR3. The chain has TRBV2 and TRBJ1-2; D gene ambiguous. The V gene lost 0 bases and the J gene lost 3 bases, with 5 bases spanning the gap. Germline assignment: CDR1 SNHLY and CDR2 FYNNEI. The CDR3 loop spans 13 amino acids. CDR3 sequence: CASSEAGYYGYTF. The CDR3 nucleotides are TGTGCCAGCAGTGAAGCCGGCTACTATGGCTACACCTTC.

J is TRBJ2-4 and V is TRBV4-3, with 8 bases identical to TRBD2. V gave up 0 bases and J gave up 2 bases; unmatched junction bases: 9. The CDR3 is made up of 18 amino acids. Germline-derived CDR1 and CDR2 are LGHNA and YSLEER. CDR3 loop: CASSQDLGLAVTKNIQYF. In DNA form, the CDR3 reads TGCGCCAGCAGCCAAGATCTTGGACTAGCTGTAACCAAAAACATTCAGTACTTC.